This TCR beta chain was documented in a study of shared clonotypes between healthy human individuals. Turning to the study itself: Per donor, three plates held CD4 naive cells, three held CD4 memory, two held CD8 naive and one held CD8 memory.

Overall study findings and caveats: Depth of sequencing was expected to influence donor clonotype sharing.

V was pared by 4 bases and J by 4 bases, with 8 bases between. This CDR3 is built from 13 residues. Germline V gene lookup returns CDR1 SNHLY and CDR2 FYNNEI. This clone was seen just once. Its antigen remains unknown. At deep level, the assay was performed. The sorted-subset replicate PCRs were given about 200 ng DNA, which is 31,000 or so T cell genomes. Libraries were prepared by immunoSEQ multiplex PCR; TCRdb keeps only in-frame clonotypes and omits some of them. Found here are under 2.5 million clones, 92% of them singletons; the top ten hold approximately 0.39%. This clonotype was obtained from a man in his late teens or twenties in good health. Some clones in this sample may be carry-over from other donors' samples. Material: naive CD4+ T cells from PBMCs. Documented subset: CD45RA+ positively selected. The rearrangement links TRBV2 to TRBJ2-1; the D is unclear. DNA for the CDR3: TGTGCCAGCAGTGTTGGGCAGTACAATGAGCAGTTCTTC. Translating it yields CASSVGQYNEQFF. Looking up the rest from reference TRBV2 and TRBJ2-1 gives the full variable domain: EPEVTQTPSHQVTQMGQEVILRCVPISNHLYFYWYRQILGQKVEFLVSFYNNEISEKSEIFDDQFSVERPDGSNFTLKIRSTKLEDSAMYFCASSVGQYNEQFFGPGTRLTVL.